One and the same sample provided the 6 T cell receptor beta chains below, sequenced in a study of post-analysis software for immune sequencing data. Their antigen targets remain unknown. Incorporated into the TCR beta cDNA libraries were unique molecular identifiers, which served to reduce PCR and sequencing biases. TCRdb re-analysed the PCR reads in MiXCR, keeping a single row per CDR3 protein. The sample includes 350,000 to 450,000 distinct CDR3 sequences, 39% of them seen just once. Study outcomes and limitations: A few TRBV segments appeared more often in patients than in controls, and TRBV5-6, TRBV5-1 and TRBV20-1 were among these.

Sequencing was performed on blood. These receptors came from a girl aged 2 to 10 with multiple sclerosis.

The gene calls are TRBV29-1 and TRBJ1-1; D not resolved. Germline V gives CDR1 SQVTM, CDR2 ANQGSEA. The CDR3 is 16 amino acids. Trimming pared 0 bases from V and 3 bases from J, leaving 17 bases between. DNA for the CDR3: TGCAGCGTTGAAGATCTTCACGATAGGGCCGACACTGAAGCTTTCTTT. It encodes CSVEDLHDRADTEAFF.

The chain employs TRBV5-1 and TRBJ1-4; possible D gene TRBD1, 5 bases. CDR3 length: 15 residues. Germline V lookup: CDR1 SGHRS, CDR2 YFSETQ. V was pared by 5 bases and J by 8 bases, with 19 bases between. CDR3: CASRKLGGMGEKLFF. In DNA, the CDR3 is TGCGCCAGCAGAAAGCTCGGGGGGATGGGAGAAAAACTGTTTTTT.

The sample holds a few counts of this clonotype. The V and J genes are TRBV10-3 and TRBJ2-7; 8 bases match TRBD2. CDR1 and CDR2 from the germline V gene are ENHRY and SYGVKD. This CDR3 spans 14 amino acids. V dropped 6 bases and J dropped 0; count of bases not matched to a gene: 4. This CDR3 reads CAISPTSDSYEQYF. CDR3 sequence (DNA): TGTGCCATCAGCCCGACTAGCGACTCCTACGAGCAGTACTTC.

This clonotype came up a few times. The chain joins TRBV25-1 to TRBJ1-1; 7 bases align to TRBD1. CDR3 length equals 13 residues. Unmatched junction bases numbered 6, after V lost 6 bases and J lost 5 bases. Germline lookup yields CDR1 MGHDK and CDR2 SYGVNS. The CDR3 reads CASRDRAFTEAFF. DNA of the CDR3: TGTGCCAGCAGAGACAGGGCTTTTACTGAAGCTTTCTTT.

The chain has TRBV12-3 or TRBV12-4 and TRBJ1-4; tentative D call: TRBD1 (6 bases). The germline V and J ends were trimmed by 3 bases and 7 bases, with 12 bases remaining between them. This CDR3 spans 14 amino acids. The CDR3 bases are TGTGCCAGCAGTTTGGGGGGGCATATTGAAAAACTGTTTTTT. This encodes CASSLGGHIEKLFF.

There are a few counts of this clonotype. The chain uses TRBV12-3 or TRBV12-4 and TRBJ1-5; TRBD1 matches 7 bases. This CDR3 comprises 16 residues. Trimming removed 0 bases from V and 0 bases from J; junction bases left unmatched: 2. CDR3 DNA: TGTGCCAGCAGTTTAGCGCACAGGGGTAGCAATCAGCCCCAGCATTTT. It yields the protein CASSLAHRGSNQPQHF.